The T cell receptor (beta chain) described here comes from a study of cytomegalovirus exposure and HLA in healthy donors. Whole-study findings and limits: The listing of about 150 TCR beta chains classed them as cytomegalovirus-associated. Whilst most TCR sequences proved rare, a subset of public TCRs occurred across many donors. TRBV6-2, TRBV6-3 and other indistinguishable V segments were excluded.

The PCR had 60 Vbeta and 13 Jbeta primers. Profiling relied on immunoSEQ multiplex PCR, and the TCRdb table lists in-frame clones only, not all of them. The table includes around 120,000 clones, about three quarters detected once. For this clone: Antigen specificity is unknown.

There are 15 residues in the CDR3. V trimming: 5 bases; J trimming: 0 bases; junction bases outside the gene matches: 2. CDR1 is WNHNN, CDR2 SYGVQD, per germline (reference sequence). V usage is TRBV10-1 and J usage is TRBJ2-2; 8 positions match TRBD1. The sequence was obtained from a woman in her 40s in good health and CMV-seropositive. Sequences were obtained from PBMCs. The DNA for the CDR3 is TGCGCCAGCAGTCGGGACAGGTCGAACACCGGGGAGCTGTTTTTT. The encoded protein is CASSRDRSNTGELFF.